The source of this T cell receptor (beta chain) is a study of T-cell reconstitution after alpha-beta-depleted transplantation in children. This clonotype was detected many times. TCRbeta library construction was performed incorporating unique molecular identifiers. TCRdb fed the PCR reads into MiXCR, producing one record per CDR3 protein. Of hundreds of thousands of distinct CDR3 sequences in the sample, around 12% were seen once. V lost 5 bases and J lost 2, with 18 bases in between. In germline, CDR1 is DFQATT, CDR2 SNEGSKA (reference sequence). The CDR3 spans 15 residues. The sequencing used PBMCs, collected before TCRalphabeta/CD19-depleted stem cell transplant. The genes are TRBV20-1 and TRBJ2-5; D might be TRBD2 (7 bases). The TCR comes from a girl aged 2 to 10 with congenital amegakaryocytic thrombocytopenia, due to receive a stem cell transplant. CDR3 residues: CSADRRERGQETQYF. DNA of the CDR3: TGCAGTGCTGATAGGCGGGAGAGGGGGCAAGAGACCCAGTACTTC.